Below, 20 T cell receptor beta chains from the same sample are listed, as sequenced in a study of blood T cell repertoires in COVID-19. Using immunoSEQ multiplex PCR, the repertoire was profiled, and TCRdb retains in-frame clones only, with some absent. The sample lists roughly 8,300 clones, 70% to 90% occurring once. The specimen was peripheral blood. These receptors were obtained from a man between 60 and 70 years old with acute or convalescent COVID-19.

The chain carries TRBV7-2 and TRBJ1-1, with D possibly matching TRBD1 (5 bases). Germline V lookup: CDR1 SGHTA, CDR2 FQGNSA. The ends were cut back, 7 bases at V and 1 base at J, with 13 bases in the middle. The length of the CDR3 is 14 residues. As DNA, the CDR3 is TGTGCCAGCACCGATAGGGGTCGGAACACTGAAGCTTTCTTT. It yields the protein CASTDRGRNTEAFF.

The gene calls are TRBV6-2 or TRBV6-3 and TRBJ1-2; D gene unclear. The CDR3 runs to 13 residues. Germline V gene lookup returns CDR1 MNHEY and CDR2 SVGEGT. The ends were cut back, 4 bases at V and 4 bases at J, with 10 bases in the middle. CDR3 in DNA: TGTGCCAGCAGTTTCCCAAATTTCTATGGCTACACCTTC. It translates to CASSFPNFYGYTF.

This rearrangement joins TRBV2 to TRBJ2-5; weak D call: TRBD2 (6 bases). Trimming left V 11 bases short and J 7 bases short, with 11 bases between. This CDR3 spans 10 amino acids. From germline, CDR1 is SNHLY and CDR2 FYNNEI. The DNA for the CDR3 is TGTGCCCTAGCGATCGGGACCCAGTACTTC. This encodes CALAIGTQYF.

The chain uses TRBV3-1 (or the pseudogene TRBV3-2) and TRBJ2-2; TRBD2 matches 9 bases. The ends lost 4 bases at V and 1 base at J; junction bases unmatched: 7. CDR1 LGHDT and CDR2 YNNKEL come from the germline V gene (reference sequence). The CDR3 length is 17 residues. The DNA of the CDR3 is TGTGCCAGCAGCCCCCAGCGGGGGGTCGGGAACACCGGGGAGCTGTTTTTT. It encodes CASSPQRGVGNTGELFF.

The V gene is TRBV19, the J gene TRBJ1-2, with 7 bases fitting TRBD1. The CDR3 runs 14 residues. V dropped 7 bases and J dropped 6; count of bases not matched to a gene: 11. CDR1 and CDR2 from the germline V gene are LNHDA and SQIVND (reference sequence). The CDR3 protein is CASNPTGRRDGYTF. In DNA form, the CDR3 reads TGTGCCAGTAACCCGACAGGGAGAAGAGATGGCTACACCTTC.

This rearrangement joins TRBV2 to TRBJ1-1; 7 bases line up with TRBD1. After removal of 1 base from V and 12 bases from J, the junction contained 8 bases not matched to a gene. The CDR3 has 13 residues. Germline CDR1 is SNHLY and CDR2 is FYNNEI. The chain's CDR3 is CASSEVGQGESFF. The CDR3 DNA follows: TGTGCCAGCAGTGAAGTTGGTCAGGGGGAATCTTTCTTT.

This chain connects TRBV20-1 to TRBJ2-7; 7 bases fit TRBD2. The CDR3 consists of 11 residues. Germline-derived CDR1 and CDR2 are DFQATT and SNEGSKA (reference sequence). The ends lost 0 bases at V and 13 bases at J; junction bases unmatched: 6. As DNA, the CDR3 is TGCAGTGCTAGAGATGTGGGGAGGGCCTACTTC. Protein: CSARDVGRAYF.

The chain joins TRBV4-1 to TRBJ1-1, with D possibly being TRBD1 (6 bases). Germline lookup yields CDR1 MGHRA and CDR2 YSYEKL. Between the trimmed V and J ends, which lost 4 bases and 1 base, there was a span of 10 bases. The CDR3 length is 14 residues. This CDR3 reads CASSPWDTNTEAFF. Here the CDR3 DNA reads TGCGCCAGCAGCCCCTGGGACACGAACACTGAAGCTTTCTTT.

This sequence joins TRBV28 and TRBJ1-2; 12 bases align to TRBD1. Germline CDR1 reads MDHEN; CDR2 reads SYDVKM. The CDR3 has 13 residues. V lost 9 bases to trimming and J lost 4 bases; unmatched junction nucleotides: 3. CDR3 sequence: CASGTGGVYGYTF. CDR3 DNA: TGTGCCAGTGGGACAGGGGGCGTCTATGGCTACACCTTC.

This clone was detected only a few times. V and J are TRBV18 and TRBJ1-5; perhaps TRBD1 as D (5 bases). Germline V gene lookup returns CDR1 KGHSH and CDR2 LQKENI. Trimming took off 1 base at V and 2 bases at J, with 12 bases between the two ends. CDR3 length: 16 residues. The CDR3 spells CASSPRGGSGNQPQHF. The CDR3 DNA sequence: TGTGCCAGCTCACCACGGGGGGGATCGGGCAATCAGCCCCAGCATTTT.

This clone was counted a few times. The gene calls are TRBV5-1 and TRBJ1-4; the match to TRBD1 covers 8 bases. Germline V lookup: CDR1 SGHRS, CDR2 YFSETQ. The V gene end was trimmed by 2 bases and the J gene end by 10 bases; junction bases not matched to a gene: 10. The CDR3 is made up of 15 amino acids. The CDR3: CASSLGTGASAKLFF. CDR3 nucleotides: TGCGCCAGCAGCTTAGGGACAGGCGCTAGCGCAAAACTGTTTTTT.

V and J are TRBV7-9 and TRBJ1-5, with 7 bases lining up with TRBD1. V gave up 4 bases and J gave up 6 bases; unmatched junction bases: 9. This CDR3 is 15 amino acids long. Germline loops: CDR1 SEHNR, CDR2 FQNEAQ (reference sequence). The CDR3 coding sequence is TGTGCCAGCAGCTCCGCCCGGGACAGCCGTCAGCCCCAGCATTTT. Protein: CASSSARDSRQPQHF.

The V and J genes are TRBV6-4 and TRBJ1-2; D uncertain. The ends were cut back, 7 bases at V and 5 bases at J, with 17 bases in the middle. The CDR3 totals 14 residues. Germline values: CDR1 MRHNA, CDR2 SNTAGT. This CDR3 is CASTLRAGSYGYTF. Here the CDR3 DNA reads TGTGCCAGCACCCTCCGGGCGGGATCGTATGGCTACACCTTC.

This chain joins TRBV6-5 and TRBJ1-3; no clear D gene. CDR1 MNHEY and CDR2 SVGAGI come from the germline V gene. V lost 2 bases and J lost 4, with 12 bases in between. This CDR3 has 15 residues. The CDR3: CASSYGGISGNTIYF. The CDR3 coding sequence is TGTGCCAGCAGTTACGGAGGTATCTCCGGAAACACCATATATTTT.

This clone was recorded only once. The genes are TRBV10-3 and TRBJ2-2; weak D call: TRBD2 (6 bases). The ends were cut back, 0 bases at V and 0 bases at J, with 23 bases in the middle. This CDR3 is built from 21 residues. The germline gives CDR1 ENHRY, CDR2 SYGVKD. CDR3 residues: CAISESISPGRSLANTGELFF. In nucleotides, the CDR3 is TGTGCCATCAGTGAGTCCATAAGCCCGGGGAGGTCCCTTGCGAACACCGGGGAGCTGTTTTTT.

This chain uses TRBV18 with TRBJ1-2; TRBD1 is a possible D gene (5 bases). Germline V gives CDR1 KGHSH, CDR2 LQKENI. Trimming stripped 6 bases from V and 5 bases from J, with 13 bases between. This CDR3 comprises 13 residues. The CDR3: CASSADSQYGYTF. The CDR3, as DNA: TGTGCCAGCTCTGCTGACAGTCAATATGGCTACACCTTC.

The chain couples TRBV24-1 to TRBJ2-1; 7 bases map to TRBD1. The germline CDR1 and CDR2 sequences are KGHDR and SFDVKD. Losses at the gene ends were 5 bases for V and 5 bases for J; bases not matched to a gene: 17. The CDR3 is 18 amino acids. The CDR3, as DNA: TGTGCCACCAGTGGAGTCGGGGACAGCATATTCCTTAACAATGAGCAGTTCTTC. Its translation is CATSGVGDSIFLNNEQFF.

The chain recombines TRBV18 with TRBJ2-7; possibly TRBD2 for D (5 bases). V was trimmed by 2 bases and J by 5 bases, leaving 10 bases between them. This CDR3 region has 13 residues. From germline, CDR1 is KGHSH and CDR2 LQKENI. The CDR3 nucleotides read TGTGCCAGCTCACCAACGCGGGCCCACGAGCAGTACTTC. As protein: CASSPTRAHEQYF.

Written as DNA, the CDR3 is TGTGCCAGCAGCCGGACAGGGACGACCACCGGGGAGCTGTTTTTT. Residues: CASSRTGTTTGELFF. The chain uses TRBV3-1 (or the pseudogene TRBV3-2) and TRBJ2-2; 8 bases align to TRBD1. V lost 4 bases to trimming and J lost 4 bases; unmatched junction nucleotides: 5. Looked up from germline, CDR1 is LGHDT and CDR2 is YNNKEL (reference sequence). This CDR3 contains 15 residues.

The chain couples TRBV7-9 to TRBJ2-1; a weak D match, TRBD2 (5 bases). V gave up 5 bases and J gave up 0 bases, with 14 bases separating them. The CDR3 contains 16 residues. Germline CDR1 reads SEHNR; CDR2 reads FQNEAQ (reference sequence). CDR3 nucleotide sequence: TGTGCCAGCAGCATCCATAGCGCCAGCTCCTACAATGAGCAGTTCTTC. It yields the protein CASSIHSASSYNEQFF.